This record concerns one T cell receptor (beta chain) sequence. This record belongs to a study of blood T cell repertoires in COVID-19. Germline V lookup: CDR1 SEHNR, CDR2 FQNEAQ (reference sequence). Trimming removed 1 base from V and 6 bases from J, with 7 bases in between. There are 13 residues in the CDR3. Generated by immunoSEQ multiplex PCR, the TCRdb table keeps only in-frame clones and is missing some. This sample has around 50,000 clones, with over 80% found just once. The rearrangement joins TRBV7-9 to TRBJ2-1; no reliable D call. Sequenced: peripheral blood. The TCR sequence derives from a woman aged 55-69 years with acute or convalescent COVID-19. This CDR3 is CASSLVGLNEQFF. CDR3 in DNA: TGTGCCAGCAGCTTAGTTGGGCTCAATGAGCAGTTCTTC.